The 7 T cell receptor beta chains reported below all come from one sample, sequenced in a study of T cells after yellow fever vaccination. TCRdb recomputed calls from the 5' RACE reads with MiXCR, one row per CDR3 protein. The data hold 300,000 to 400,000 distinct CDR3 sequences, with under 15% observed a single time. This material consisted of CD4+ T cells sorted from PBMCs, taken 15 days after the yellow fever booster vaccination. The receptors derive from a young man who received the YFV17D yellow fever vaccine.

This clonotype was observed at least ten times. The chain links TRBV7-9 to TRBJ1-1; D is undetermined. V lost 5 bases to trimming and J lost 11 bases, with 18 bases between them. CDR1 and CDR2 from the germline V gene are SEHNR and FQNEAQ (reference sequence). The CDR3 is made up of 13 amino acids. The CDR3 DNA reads TGTGCCAGCAGCCCCACGACGGGCCCTTTGGCTTTCTTT. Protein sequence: CASSPTTGPLAFF.

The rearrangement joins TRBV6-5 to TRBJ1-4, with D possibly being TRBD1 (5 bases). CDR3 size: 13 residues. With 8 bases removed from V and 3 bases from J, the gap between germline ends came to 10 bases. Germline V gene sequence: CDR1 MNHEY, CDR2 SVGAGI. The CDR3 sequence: CASGGTSNEKLFF. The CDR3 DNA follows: TGTGCCAGCGGGGGTACTTCTAATGAAAAACTGTTTTTT.

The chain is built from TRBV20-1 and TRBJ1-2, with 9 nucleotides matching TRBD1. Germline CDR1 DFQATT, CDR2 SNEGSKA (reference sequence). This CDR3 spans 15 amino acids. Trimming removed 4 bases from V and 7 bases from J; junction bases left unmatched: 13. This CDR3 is CSAIPRTGGGFGYTF. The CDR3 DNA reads TGCAGTGCTATCCCGCGAACAGGGGGCGGATTTGGCTACACCTTC.

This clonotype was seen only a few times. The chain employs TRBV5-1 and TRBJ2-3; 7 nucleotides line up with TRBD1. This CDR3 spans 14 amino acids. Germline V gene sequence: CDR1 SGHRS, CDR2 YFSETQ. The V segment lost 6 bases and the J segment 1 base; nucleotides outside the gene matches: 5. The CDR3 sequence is CASTDRSGTDTQYF. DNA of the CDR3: TGCGCCAGCACGGACAGGTCTGGCACAGATACGCAGTATTTT.

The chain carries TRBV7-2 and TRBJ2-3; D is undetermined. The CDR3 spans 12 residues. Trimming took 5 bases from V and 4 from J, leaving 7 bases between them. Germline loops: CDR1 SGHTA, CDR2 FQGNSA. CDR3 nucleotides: TGTGCCAGCAGCGCAGAATCAGATACGCAGTATTTT. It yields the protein CASSAESDTQYF.

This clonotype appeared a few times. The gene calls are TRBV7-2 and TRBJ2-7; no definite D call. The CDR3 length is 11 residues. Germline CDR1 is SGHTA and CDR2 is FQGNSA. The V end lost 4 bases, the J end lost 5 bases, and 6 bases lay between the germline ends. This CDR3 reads CASSSTDEQYF. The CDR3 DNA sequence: TGTGCCAGCAGCTCCACTGACGAGCAGTACTTC.

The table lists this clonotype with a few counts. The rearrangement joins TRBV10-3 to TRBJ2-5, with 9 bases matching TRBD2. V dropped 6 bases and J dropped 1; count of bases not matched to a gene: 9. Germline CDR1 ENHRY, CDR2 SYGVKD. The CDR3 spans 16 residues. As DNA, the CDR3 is TGTGCCATCAGGGATAAAGCGGGGGGCCTCCAAGAGACCCAGTACTTC. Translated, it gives CAIRDKAGGLQETQYF.